The clone carrying this TCR beta chain was detected only a few times. Its antigen is still unknown. This sample is part of a study of post-analysis software for immune sequencing data. Study-level points and caveats: Controls showed lower frequencies than patients for five TRBV segments, and TRBV5-6, TRBV5-1 and TRBV20-1 were among these.

In germline, CDR1 is GTSNPN, CDR2 SVGIG (reference sequence). V dropped 4 bases and J dropped 3; count of bases not matched to a gene: 5. CDR3 size: 14 residues. Sequencing libraries made from TCR beta cDNA carried unique molecular identifiers. One entry per CDR3 protein results from TCRdb running MiXCR on the PCR reads. The sample holds about 770,000 distinct CDR3 sequences, about 43% seen once. The specimen sequenced was blood. The rearrangement uses TRBV30 and TRBJ2-1; TRBD2 agrees at 8 bases. The receptor was derived from a girl aged 5 to 17 with multiple sclerosis. CDR3 protein: CAWKELADYNEQFF. CDR3 nucleotides: TGTGCCTGGAAAGAACTAGCGGACTACAATGAGCAGTTCTTC.